This is a list of T cell receptor beta chains from one sample in a study of blood T cell repertoires in COVID-19. Some clones are missing from TCRdb's copy, which holds only in-frame ones; the method was immunoSEQ multiplex PCR. The sample records about 140,000 clones, around 84% being singletons. The sequencing input was peripheral blood. The receptors were sampled from a human donor with acute or convalescent COVID-19. The donor label of this sample is uncertain. Both conserved end residues are part of each CDR3. D genes are given only for firm matches. Clone size is stated in some rows and not others, as once, few, many or a class when expanded.

j_gene: TRBJ1-2
d_gene: TRBD1
v_gene: TRBV28
abundance: few
CDR3nt: TGTGCCAGCAGCATAGACAGGGTTGGAATGGAAACCTTC
CDR3aa: CASSIDRVGMETF

j_gene: TRBJ2-7
d_gene: -
v_gene: TRBV6-5
abundance: once
CDR3nt: TGTGCCAGCAGTTACTCCTGGGCAACACACGAGCAGTACTTC
CDR3aa: CASSYSWATHEQYF

j_gene: TRBJ1-1
d_gene: -
v_gene: TRBV5-4
abundance: once
CDR3nt: TGTGCCAGCAGCTTGGCGGCCGAGGTGAGAGGAACTGAAGCTTTCTTT
CDR3aa: CASSLAAEVRGTEAFF

j_gene: TRBJ2-1
d_gene: -
v_gene: TRBV7-2
abundance: -
CDR3nt: TGTGCCAGCAGCTTAGGGGGCAACTCCTACAATGAGCAGTTCTTC
CDR3aa: CASSLGGNSYNEQFF

j_gene: TRBJ1-1
d_gene: -
v_gene: TRBV5-4
abundance: -
CDR3nt: TGTGCCAGCAGCTTAAGTCCCCCTAGGAACACTGAAGCTTTCTTT
CDR3aa: CASSLSPPRNTEAFF

j_gene: TRBJ1-5
d_gene: -
v_gene: TRBV27
abundance: -
CDR3nt: TGTGCCAGCAGTTTACAGGATCATCAGCCCCAGCATTTT
CDR3aa: CASSLQDHQPQHF

j_gene: TRBJ2-7
d_gene: TRBD2
v_gene: TRBV27
abundance: -
CDR3nt: TGTGCCAGCAGTCCCCGTAAGACCGGACTAGCGGGGGGATTAGCCTACGAGCAGTACTTC
CDR3aa: CASSPRKTGLAGGLAYEQYF

j_gene: TRBJ2-3
d_gene: -
v_gene: TRBV7-3
abundance: -
CDR3nt: TGTGCCAGCAGCCCGGACAGTTGGACTAGCACAGATACGCAGTATTTT
CDR3aa: CASSPDSWTSTDTQYF

j_gene: TRBJ1-6
d_gene: TRBD1
v_gene: TRBV4-3
abundance: -
CDR3nt: TGCGCCAGCAGCCCACCCGGGACAGGGGATTCACCCCTCCACTTT
CDR3aa: CASSPPGTGDSPLHF

j_gene: TRBJ2-2
d_gene: TRBD2
v_gene: TRBV5-8
abundance: once
CDR3nt: TGTGCCAGCAGCTTCGCTAGCGGGGTGACCGGGGAGCTGTTTTTT
CDR3aa: CASSFASGVTGELFF

j_gene: TRBJ2-1
d_gene: -
v_gene: TRBV13
abundance: -
CDR3nt: TGTGCCAGCAGCTTAGGCCGGGGAGGAACCTACAATGAGCAGTTCTTC
CDR3aa: CASSLGRGGTYNEQFF

j_gene: TRBJ2-5
d_gene: TRBD2
v_gene: TRBV5-5
abundance: few
CDR3nt: TGTGCCAGCAGCCCTCGGACTAGCGGGGTTTTGCAAGAGACCCAGTACTTC
CDR3aa: CASSPRTSGVLQETQYF

j_gene: TRBJ2-3
d_gene: TRBD1
v_gene: TRBV7-3
abundance: -
CDR3nt: TGTGCCAGCAGCAACAGGGGGCGCACAGATACGCAGTATTTT
CDR3aa: CASSNRGRTDTQYF

j_gene: TRBJ2-5
d_gene: TRBD1
v_gene: TRBV18
abundance: -
CDR3nt: TGTGCCAGCTCACCACTTGGACAGGGTTTTGAGACCCAGTACTTC
CDR3aa: CASSPLGQGFETQYF

j_gene: TRBJ1-1
d_gene: -
v_gene: TRBV5-6
abundance: -
CDR3nt: TGTGCCAGCAGCCGCCATACAGGGAATGCGCCTGAAGCTTTCTTT
CDR3aa: CASSRHTGNAPEAFF

j_gene: TRBJ1-2
d_gene: TRBD1
v_gene: TRBV19
abundance: few
CDR3nt: TGTGCCAGTAGTATAGAGCAGGGGGCTAATGGCTACACCTTC
CDR3aa: CASSIEQGANGYTF

j_gene: TRBJ1-3
d_gene: -
v_gene: TRBV7-2
abundance: -
CDR3nt: TGTGCCAGCAGCTTATACGGTGGAAACACCATATATTTT
CDR3aa: CASSLYGGNTIYF

j_gene: TRBJ2-3
d_gene: -
v_gene: TRBV30
abundance: -
CDR3nt: TGTGCCTGGAGTATTTGGACTTCTAGCACAGATACGCAGTATTTT
CDR3aa: CAWSIWTSSTDTQYF

j_gene: TRBJ1-6
d_gene: -
v_gene: TRBV11-1
abundance: -
CDR3nt: TGTGCCAGCAGCTCCCCGGGACACAATAATTCACCCCTCCACTTT
CDR3aa: CASSSPGHNNSPLHF

j_gene: TRBJ1-5
d_gene: TRBD1
v_gene: TRBV19
abundance: -
CDR3nt: TGTGCCAGTAGTATCATTAACAGGGGCGGCAATCAGCCCCAGCATTTT
CDR3aa: CASSIINRGGNQPQHF

j_gene: TRBJ2-2
d_gene: TRBD2
v_gene: TRBV28
abundance: -
CDR3nt: TGTGCCAGCAGTTTAGGGGGGGACACCGGGGAGCTGTTTTTT
CDR3aa: CASSLGGDTGELFF

j_gene: TRBJ1-1
d_gene: -
v_gene: TRBV7-2
abundance: few
CDR3nt: TGTGCCAGCAGCTTAGAAACAGACAACACTGAAGCTTTCTTT
CDR3aa: CASSLETDNTEAFF

j_gene: TRBJ1-2
d_gene: TRBD1
v_gene: TRBV20-1
abundance: once
CDR3nt: TGTAGCGGACAGGGGGACTATGGCTACACCTTC
CDR3aa: CSGQGDYGYTF

j_gene: TRBJ2-5
d_gene: TRBD2
v_gene: TRBV2
abundance: -
CDR3nt: TGTGCCAGTCGCCCTGGCGGGGGGGCACTAGAGACCCAGTACTTC
CDR3aa: CASRPGGGALETQYF

j_gene: TRBJ1-6
d_gene: TRBD1
v_gene: TRBV6-6
abundance: -
CDR3nt: TGTGCCAGCAGTCCAACCGGACAGGGGTTCGTCGGTAATTCACCCCTCCACTTT
CDR3aa: CASSPTGQGFVGNSPLHF

j_gene: TRBJ2-5
d_gene: -
v_gene: TRBV5-8
abundance: -
CDR3nt: TGTGCCAGCAGCCCGTATGTGAACCGGGACATCCAAGAGACCCAGTACTTC
CDR3aa: CASSPYVNRDIQETQYF

j_gene: TRBJ1-3
d_gene: TRBD1
v_gene: TRBV6-5
abundance: -
CDR3nt: TGTGCCAGCACGGGACAGGGGACAGGAAACACCATATATTTT
CDR3aa: CASTGQGTGNTIYF

j_gene: TRBJ1-1
d_gene: -
v_gene: TRBV28
abundance: once
CDR3nt: TGTGCCTGTACCGGACAGAACACTGAAGCTTTCTTT
CDR3aa: CACTGQNTEAFF

j_gene: TRBJ2-1
d_gene: TRBD1
v_gene: TRBV6-5
abundance: -
CDR3nt: TGTGCCAGCAGTTGGACAGGGGCATACAATGAGCAGTTCTTC
CDR3aa: CASSWTGAYNEQFF

j_gene: TRBJ2-3
d_gene: -
v_gene: TRBV19
abundance: -
CDR3nt: TGTGCCAGTAGTCCCTTTGCTTCTACGGGATTCACAGATACGCAGTATTTT
CDR3aa: CASSPFASTGFTDTQYF

j_gene: TRBJ2-6
d_gene: TRBD1
v_gene: TRBV18
abundance: -
CDR3nt: TGTGCCAGCTCACCGTATAAAGGACAGGGCTCTGGGGCCAACGTCCTGACTTTC
CDR3aa: CASSPYKGQGSGANVLTF

j_gene: TRBJ2-3
d_gene: TRBD2
v_gene: TRBV4-3
abundance: -
CDR3nt: TGCGCCAGCAGCCAATTGGATAGGGAGGGGGATACGCAGTATTTT
CDR3aa: CASSQLDREGDTQYF

j_gene: TRBJ1-6
d_gene: TRBD1
v_gene: TRBV19
abundance: -
CDR3nt: TGTGCCAGTAGTCACAGGGGGCAGGATAATTCACCCCTCCACTTT
CDR3aa: CASSHRGQDNSPLHF

j_gene: TRBJ1-1
d_gene: -
v_gene: TRBV4-2
abundance: few
CDR3nt: TGTGCCAGCAGCCAACTAGAAACTGAAGCTTTCTTT
CDR3aa: CASSQLETEAFF

j_gene: TRBJ2-4
d_gene: TRBD1
v_gene: TRBV2
abundance: -
CDR3nt: TGTGCCAGCAGTGAGCGACAGGGGAGTTACATTCAGTACTTC
CDR3aa: CASSERQGSYIQYF

j_gene: TRBJ2-3
d_gene: -
v_gene: TRBV4-3
abundance: -
CDR3nt: TGCGCCAGCAGCCAAGGGACTACAGGGGCGACAGATACGCAGTATTTT
CDR3aa: CASSQGTTGATDTQYF

j_gene: TRBJ2-2
d_gene: -
v_gene: TRBV7-9
abundance: once
CDR3nt: TGTGCCAGCAGCTTCAGGGGAACTACTAACGGGGAGCTGTTTTTT
CDR3aa: CASSFRGTTNGELFF

j_gene: TRBJ2-3
d_gene: TRBD2
v_gene: TRBV9
abundance: -
CDR3nt: TGTGCCAGCAGCGTACTTACTAGCGGGGCTCTAGATACGCAGTATTTT
CDR3aa: CASSVLTSGALDTQYF

j_gene: TRBJ2-2
d_gene: -
v_gene: TRBV28
abundance: once
CDR3nt: TGTGCCAGCAGCCCCGTTGTCGGGGAGCTGTTTTTT
CDR3aa: CASSPVVGELFF

j_gene: TRBJ2-2
d_gene: -
v_gene: TRBV19
abundance: -
CDR3nt: TGTGCCAGTAGTCAACAGAGAACCACCGGGGAGCTGTTTTTT
CDR3aa: CASSQQRTTGELFF

j_gene: TRBJ2-7
d_gene: TRBD2
v_gene: TRBV11-2
abundance: -
CDR3nt: TGTGCCAGCAGCTCGGTAGCGGGGTACTACGAGCAGTACTTC
CDR3aa: CASSSVAGYYEQYF

j_gene: TRBJ1-5
d_gene: -
v_gene: TRBV18
abundance: -
CDR3nt: TGTGCCAGCTCATCCGGGACATATTGGAATCAGCCCCAGCATTTT
CDR3aa: CASSSGTYWNQPQHF

j_gene: TRBJ1-1
d_gene: TRBD1
v_gene: TRBV7-6
abundance: -
CDR3nt: TGTGCCAGCAGCTTGGGACAGAAAAACACTGAAGCTTTCTTT
CDR3aa: CASSLGQKNTEAFF

j_gene: TRBJ2-3
d_gene: TRBD2
v_gene: TRBV29-1
abundance: -
CDR3nt: TGCAGCGTTGGACTAGCGGGGTTAGATACGCAGTATTTT
CDR3aa: CSVGLAGLDTQYF

j_gene: TRBJ1-5
d_gene: -
v_gene: TRBV5-1
abundance: -
CDR3nt: TGCGCCAGCAGCTTGAACGGGGAAAATCAGCCCCAGCATTTT
CDR3aa: CASSLNGENQPQHF

j_gene: TRBJ2-1
d_gene: -
v_gene: TRBV6-6
abundance: -
CDR3nt: TGTGCCAGCAGCCATTTGGTCCCCGGCAATGAGCAGTTCTTC
CDR3aa: CASSHLVPGNEQFF

j_gene: TRBJ1-1
d_gene: -
v_gene: TRBV24-1
abundance: few
CDR3nt: TGTGCCACCAGTGACCCAGGGACTGAAGCTTTCTTT
CDR3aa: CATSDPGTEAFF

j_gene: TRBJ2-3
d_gene: TRBD2
v_gene: TRBV5-1
abundance: -
CDR3nt: TGCGCCAGCAGCTTGCGGGGACTAGCGGGGGTTTGGGATACGCAGTATTTT
CDR3aa: CASSLRGLAGVWDTQYF

j_gene: TRBJ1-5
d_gene: -
v_gene: TRBV3-1/TRBV3-2
abundance: once
CDR3nt: TGTGCCAGCAGCCAAGTCTCTGGCTTCAATCAGCCCCAGCATTTT
CDR3aa: CASSQVSGFNQPQHF

j_gene: TRBJ2-1
d_gene: -
v_gene: TRBV21-1
abundance: once
CDR3nt: TGTGCCAGAACTTACCCGGGACTAGCGGGACCTAGGGATGAGCAGTTCTTC
CDR3aa: CARTYPGLAGPRDEQFF

j_gene: TRBJ1-1
d_gene: -
v_gene: TRBV20-1
abundance: -
CDR3nt: TGCAGTGCTAGTGGCAGGGCGGGGGCTGAAGCTTTCTTT
CDR3aa: CSASGRAGAEAFF

j_gene: TRBJ1-3
d_gene: TRBD1
v_gene: TRBV5-1
abundance: -
CDR3nt: TGCGCCAGCAGCTTGGGGACAGGGGGCCTGGTAGCTGGAAACACCATATATTTT
CDR3aa: CASSLGTGGLVAGNTIYF

j_gene: TRBJ1-6
d_gene: -
v_gene: TRBV29-1
abundance: -
CDR3nt: TGCAGCGTTCGTGAAGGGAGCTCCTATAATTCACCCCTCCACTTT
CDR3aa: CSVREGSSYNSPLHF

j_gene: TRBJ2-3
d_gene: -
v_gene: TRBV29-1
abundance: -
CDR3nt: TGCAGCTGCGCTTGGGCCCTGACAGATACGCAGTATTTT
CDR3aa: CSCAWALTDTQYF

j_gene: TRBJ1-4
d_gene: -
v_gene: TRBV19
abundance: -
CDR3nt: TGTGCCAGCCGACACAGGACAACTAATGAAAAACTGTTTTTT
CDR3aa: CASRHRTTNEKLFF